The sequence of this T cell receptor beta chain was determined in a study of OX40 agonist ivuxolimab in advanced cancers. For the study in its entirety: Ivuxolimab was an agonistic, fully human IgG2 monoclonal antibody directed against OX40 (CD134), a costimulatory receptor. Intravenous ivuxolimab was administered to patients every 2 weeks at six dose levels: 0.01, 0.1, 0.3, 1.5, 3 and 10 mg/kg. Of the approximately 54 patients in dose escalation, about 20 had hepatocellular carcinoma, about 15 had melanoma, 9 had renal cell carcinoma and 9 had head and neck cancer. A male proportion of almost 85% and a mean age of around 60 years, ranging from about 23 to 90, were recorded for the dose-escalation cohort. Prior anti-PD-1, anti-PD-L1 or anti-CTLA-4 therapy was permitted, and about 40% of dose-escalation patients had received checkpoint inhibitors. Three dose-escalation patients achieved partial responses, one with hepatocellular carcinoma and two with cutaneous melanoma. Peripheral TCRbeta sequencing aimed to test whether ivuxolimab altered TCR sequence diversity and caused clonal T-cell expansion. The paper covers the monotherapy dose-escalation part of the phase I ivuxolimab trial, which included N = 52 patients. Overall results and qualifications from the work: In partial responders in the 0.1-3.0 mg/kg groups, normalized peripheral clonal expansion was found to be among the lowest, especially among CD8+ T cells. Clonal expansion of both CD4+ and CD8+ blood T cells was observed from baseline to week 6 at doses 0.1 to 3.0 mg/kg. The antigen specificity of the peripheral T cells that underwent clonal expansion was not determined. After ivuxolimab, expanded clones were on average more numerous among CD8+ T cells than among CD4+ T cells. Low levels of normalized T-cell clonal expansion were also shown by some nonresponding patients.

Relative to germline, V is 0 bases shorter and J is 8 bases shorter, with 8 bases between their ends. The CDR3, cysteine through phenylalanine, is 13 amino acids long. The CDR3 DNA has 39 bases and is translated from base 1. CDR1 and CDR2 are read off the germline V gene as LGHNT and FRNRAP. Patients with a history of autoimmune disease or receiving systemic immunosuppression were excluded from the trial. Peripheral blood for TCR sequencing was collected from all dose cohorts at baseline, on cycle 4 day 1, and on cycle 7 day 1. Samples came from an open-label, multicenter, first-in-human phase I dose-escalation trial of ivuxolimab. The trial enrolled adults with locally advanced or metastatic head and neck squamous cell, hepatocellular, melanoma or renal cell carcinoma. Before TCR sequencing, CD4+ and CD8+ T cells were separately sorted from peripheral blood. Genomic DNA was extracted from sorted cells for sequencing of the TCRbeta CDR3 region. The immunoSEQ Assay was used for sequencing of TCRbeta CDR3 regions. The clones in this table, taken by TCRdb from immuneACCESS, are in-frame only. Not every clone is retained; where verified, under half of the shortfall comes from an unresolved V gene, and the cause of the rest is unknown. This sample is represented by 50,000 to 75,000 clones; approximately 92% of them were singletons. The ten largest clones add up to 13% to 15% of the sample.

Turning to this clone: Its antigen is not yet known. No base quality values were provided; no much bigger clone lies one nucleotide off.

The sequence was obtained from an adult with an advanced solid tumor such as melanoma, head and neck, liver or kidney cancer. The rearranged chain carries TRBV12-5 and TRBJ2-1; tentative D gene TRBD1, with 6 bases matching. The material sequenced was CD4+ or CD8+ T cells sorted from blood, taken in a trial of the OX40 agonist ivuxolimab. DNA sequence: TGTGCTAGTGGTTTGGTAGAGGGGGATGAGCAGTTCTTC. This yields the protein CASGLVEGDEQFF.